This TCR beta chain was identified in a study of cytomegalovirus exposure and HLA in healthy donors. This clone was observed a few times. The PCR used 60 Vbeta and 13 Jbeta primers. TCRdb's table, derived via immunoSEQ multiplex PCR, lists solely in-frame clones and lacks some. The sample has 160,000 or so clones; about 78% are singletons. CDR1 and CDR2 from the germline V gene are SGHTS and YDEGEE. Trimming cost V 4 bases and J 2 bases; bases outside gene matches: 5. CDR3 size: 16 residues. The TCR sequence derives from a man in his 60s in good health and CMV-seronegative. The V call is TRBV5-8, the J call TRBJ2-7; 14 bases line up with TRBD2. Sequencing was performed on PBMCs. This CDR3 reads CASSPGLAGVTYEQYF. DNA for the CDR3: TGTGCCAGCAGCCCGGGACTAGCGGGGGTGACCTACGAGCAGTACTTC.